Listed here are 17 T cell receptor beta chains from one sample, sequenced in a study of blood T cell repertoires in COVID-19. Generated by immunoSEQ multiplex PCR, the TCRdb table keeps only in-frame clones and is missing some. The sample consists of 21,000 or so clones, approximately 90% of them appearing once. Sequencing was done on a sample of peripheral blood. The receptors derive from a human donor in a cohort sampled during active COVID-19.

The chain uses TRBV9 and TRBJ1-2; 8 bases map to TRBD1. The CDR3 covers 11 residues. The V gene end was trimmed by 6 bases and the J gene end by 8 bases; junction bases not matched to a gene: 3. In germline, CDR1 is SGDLS, CDR2 YYNGEE. The DNA for the CDR3 is TGTGCCAGCACCCCAGGGGGCGGCTACACCTTC. Translated: CASTPGGGYTF.

The V call is TRBV12-5, the J call TRBJ2-2, with 7 bases lining up with TRBD1. The CDR3 runs 16 residues. J gave up 3 bases and V 2 bases, and 6 bases lay outside the gene matches. Germline V lookup: CDR1 LGHNT, CDR2 FRNRAP. The CDR3 region is CASGLPRTGDTGELFF. The CDR3 bases are TGTGCTAGTGGTTTGCCAAGGACAGGCGACACCGGGGAGCTGTTTTTT.

The chain links TRBV19 to TRBJ1-2; TRBD1 aligns across 7 bases. J lost 2 bases, V lost 11 bases, and 8 bases had no gene match. Germline CDR1 LNHDA, CDR2 SQIVND (reference sequence). This CDR3 contains 13 residues. The CDR3 sequence is CAGRQGRNYGYTF. The CDR3 coding sequence is TGTGCCGGGAGACAGGGTAGAAACTATGGCTACACCTTC.

The gene calls are TRBV27 and TRBJ1-6, with 7 bases fitting TRBD1. J was trimmed by 7 bases and V by 5 bases; bases with no gene match: 8. The CDR3 has 15 amino acids. Per germline, CDR1 MNHEY and CDR2 SMNVEV (reference sequence). The CDR3 protein is CASSLEGGRNSPLHF. The CDR3 DNA is TGTGCCAGCAGTCTCGAAGGGGGCAGGAATTCACCCCTCCACTTT.

CDR3 coding DNA: TGTGCCAGCTCACCGACCCAGGGCAATCAGCCCCAGCATTTT. Translated: CASSPTQGNQPQHF. The chain uses TRBV18 and TRBJ1-5; D gene uncertain. Germline V gives CDR1 KGHSH, CDR2 LQKENI. Trimming stripped 3 bases from V and 2 bases from J, with 8 bases between. This CDR3 contains 14 residues.

The genes are TRBV9 and TRBJ2-2, with 8 bases that match TRBD2. The germline CDR1 and CDR2 sequences are SGDLS and YYNGEE. After removal of 0 bases from V and 6 bases from J, the junction contained 7 bases not matched to a gene. CDR3 length: 16 residues. CDR3 coding DNA: TGTGCCAGCAGCGTAGTCGCGGGGGGTACATCCGGGGAGCTGTTTTTT. Translating gives CASSVVAGGTSGELFF.

The J gene is TRBJ1-2, the V gene TRBV19, with D possibly being TRBD1 (6 bases). The CDR3 runs 14 residues. Germline values: CDR1 LNHDA, CDR2 SQIVND (reference sequence). Deletions cut 3 bases from V and 5 bases from J, with 13 bases between. The chain's CDR3 is CASSMGGQMYGYTF. The CDR3 DNA sequence: TGTGCCAGTAGTATGGGCGGACAGATGTATGGCTACACCTTC.

The chain employs TRBV2 and TRBJ2-7; D might be TRBD2 (5 bases). This CDR3 spans 15 amino acids. The germline V gene has CDR1 SNHLY and CDR2 FYNNEI. The V gene lost 4 bases and the J gene lost 3 bases, with 16 bases spanning the gap. DNA of the CDR3: TGTGCCAGCAGTGGGGGTCAAGGAGGCTACTACGAGCAGTACTTC. Translation: CASSGGQGGYYEQYF.

V usage is TRBV4-3 and J usage is TRBJ2-7; tentative D call: TRBD1 (6 bases). The CDR3 is 13 amino acids. The ends were cut back, 4 bases at V and 6 bases at J, with 13 bases in the middle. Germline assignment: CDR1 LGHNA and CDR2 YSLEER. CDR3 DNA sequence: TGCGCCAGCAGCCCTACAGGGATAGGCGAGCAGTACTTC. It translates to CASSPTGIGEQYF.

The chain couples TRBV5-1 to TRBJ1-1, with TRBD1 matching 8 bases. From germline, CDR1 is SGHRS and CDR2 YFSETQ. The CDR3 is 15 amino acids. V was clipped by 4 bases and J by 5 bases; unmatched bases: 10. CDR3 nucleotides: TGCGCCAGCAGCCCCGGACAGGGTTTTGTGACTGAAGCTTTCTTT. It translates to CASSPGQGFVTEAFF.

Here the CDR3 DNA reads TGTGCCAGCAAGGGGGCCGGGTTGAACACTGAAGCTTTCTTT. Translated: CASKGAGLNTEAFF. The chain links TRBV6-5 to TRBJ1-1, with TRBD1 matching over 7 bases. Trimming took 7 bases from V and 0 from J; bases not matched to a gene: 5. Germline loops: CDR1 MNHEY, CDR2 SVGAGI. The CDR3 length is 14 residues.

The chain joins TRBV24-1 to TRBJ2-2; 11 bases are shared with TRBD1. The CDR3 is made up of 23 amino acids. Germline CDR1 and CDR2: KGHDR and SFDVKD. V lost 2 bases and J lost 0; bases outside the gene matches: 19. CDR3 coding DNA: TGTGCCACCAGTGATTCCGTCGGTCCCGGGACAGGGGGGAGACCTTCGAACACCGGGGAGCTGTTTTTT. It codes for CATSDSVGPGTGGRPSNTGELFF.

The table lists this clone with a count of one. The CDR3: CASSSRDVSYEQYF. CDR3 DNA: TGTGCCAGCAGTTCGCGGGACGTCTCCTACGAGCAGTACTTC. The V and J genes are TRBV6-6 and TRBJ2-7; a possible D gene is TRBD2 (6 bases). In germline, CDR1 is MNHNY, CDR2 SVGAGI (reference sequence). V dropped 4 bases and J dropped 0 bases, with 10 bases sitting between them. The CDR3 has 14 amino acids.

This chain joins TRBV3-1 (or the pseudogene TRBV3-2) and TRBJ1-2, with a possible D match to TRBD1 (5 bases). The germline V and J ends were trimmed by 4 bases and 10 bases, with 25 bases remaining between them. The CDR3 is made up of 16 amino acids. The germline CDR1 and CDR2 sequences are LGHDT and YNNKEL (reference sequence). This CDR3 reads CASSPEGSRTSFAYTF. The CDR3 coding sequence is TGTGCCAGCAGCCCGGAGGGGTCGCGGACTTCGTTCGCCTACACCTTC.

The chain links TRBV19 to TRBJ1-2, with D possibly matching TRBD1 (5 bases). V was pared by 5 bases and J by 7 bases, with 14 bases between. The CDR3 length is 13 residues. The germline V gene encodes CDR1 LNHDA and CDR2 SQIVND (reference sequence). The CDR3: CASSPAGAGGYTF. The CDR3 region has the DNA TGTGCCAGTAGTCCAGCTGGGGCTGGTGGCTACACCTTC.

Here the CDR3 reads CASSLGAGGTEAFF. Written as DNA, the CDR3 is TGTGCCAGCAGTTTAGGCGCAGGGGGCACTGAAGCTTTCTTT. This rearrangement joins TRBV27 to TRBJ1-1; 7 nucleotides agree with TRBD1. The germline V gene encodes CDR1 MNHEY and CDR2 SMNVEV (reference sequence). V gave up 2 bases and J gave up 4 bases; unmatched junction bases: 4. There are 14 residues in the CDR3.

The chain links TRBV28 to TRBJ1-1; a possible D gene is TRBD1 (5 bases). CDR3 length: 12 residues. Germline V gene sequence: CDR1 MDHEN, CDR2 SYDVKM. Trimming pared 6 bases from V and 13 bases from J, leaving 18 bases between. The CDR3 loop is CASRPPSGGDFF. Here the CDR3 DNA reads TGTGCCAGCAGACCTCCCTCGGGGGGGGATTTCTTT.